A single sample gave rise to the 7 T cell receptor beta chains below, sequenced in a study of blood T cell repertoires in COVID-19. Here immunoSEQ multiplex PCR was the method, and the copy in TCRdb shows in-frame clones only, minus some. In the table there are around 250,000 clones, just under 85% of which are singletons. The specimen was PBMCs or T cells enriched from blood (not recorded which). These receptors were collected from a middle-aged man who had recovered from COVID-19.

This clone has a handful of counts. The chain recombines TRBV28 with TRBJ1-2; 7 bases align to TRBD1. Germline V lookup: CDR1 MDHEN, CDR2 SYDVKM. J was trimmed by 3 bases and V by 6 bases; bases with no gene match: 7. This CDR3 region has 14 residues. The CDR3 reads CASRRDSGHYGYTF. Here the CDR3 DNA reads TGTGCCAGCAGGCGGGACAGTGGCCACTATGGCTACACCTTC.

V gene TRBV6-5 combines with J gene TRBJ2-7, with D hard to call. This CDR3 comprises 14 residues. Germline CDR1 reads MNHEY; CDR2 reads SVGAGI. Deletions cut 5 bases from V and 0 bases from J, with 11 bases between. CDR3 DNA: TGTGCCAGCAGTCCCAGGTTCCCCTCCTACGAGCAGTACTTC. Its protein product is CASSPRFPSYEQYF.

The chain employs TRBV7-9 and TRBJ2-1; 10 bases agree with TRBD1. J gave up 1 base and V 4 bases, and 7 bases lay outside the gene matches. Germline CDR1 is SEHNR and CDR2 is FQNEAQ (reference sequence). This CDR3 has 17 amino acids. The CDR3 loop reads CASSSSTGGPSYNEQFF. DNA of the CDR3: TGTGCCAGCAGCTCCTCGACAGGGGGCCCATCCTACAATGAGCAGTTCTTC.

This chain joins TRBV7-6 and TRBJ1-5, with 9 positions matching TRBD1. Unmatched junction bases numbered 4, after V lost 5 bases and J lost 5 bases. The CDR3 contains 14 residues. From germline, CDR1 is SGHVS and CDR2 FNYEAQ. The CDR3 coding sequence is TGTGCCAGCAGCCCGGGACAGGGACATCAGCCCCAGCATTTT. Translating it yields CASSPGQGHQPQHF.

The CDR3 spells CASSSYRGSGLQPQHF. The DNA for the CDR3 is TGTGCCAGCAGCTCATATAGGGGGTCGGGGCTCCAGCCCCAGCATTTT. This chain links TRBV4-2 with TRBJ1-5; D is perhaps TRBD1 (6 bases). The CDR3 is made up of 16 amino acids. Germline-derived CDR1 and CDR2 are LGHNA and YNFKEQ. The V and J ends lost 5 bases and 7 bases respectively, with 21 bases between them.

V is TRBV6-2 or TRBV6-3 and J is TRBJ2-1, with 8 bases aligning to TRBD2. This CDR3 spans 15 amino acids. Germline values: CDR1 MNHEY, CDR2 SVGEGT. Losses at the gene ends were 6 bases for V and 8 bases for J; bases not matched to a gene: 12. CDR3 sequence: CASSLQGGGIDEQFF. DNA of the CDR3: TGTGCCAGCAGCCTGCAGGGCGGGGGGATCGATGAGCAGTTCTTC.

The chain combines TRBV2 with TRBJ2-7; the D gene is possibly TRBD2 (6 bases). From germline, CDR1 is SNHLY and CDR2 FYNNEI. The V gene lost 6 bases and the J gene lost 7 bases, with 16 bases spanning the gap. This CDR3 has 13 amino acids. The CDR3: CASRGEGGSEQYF. CDR3 coding DNA: TGTGCCAGCAGGGGGGAAGGAGGGAGTGAGCAGTACTTC.